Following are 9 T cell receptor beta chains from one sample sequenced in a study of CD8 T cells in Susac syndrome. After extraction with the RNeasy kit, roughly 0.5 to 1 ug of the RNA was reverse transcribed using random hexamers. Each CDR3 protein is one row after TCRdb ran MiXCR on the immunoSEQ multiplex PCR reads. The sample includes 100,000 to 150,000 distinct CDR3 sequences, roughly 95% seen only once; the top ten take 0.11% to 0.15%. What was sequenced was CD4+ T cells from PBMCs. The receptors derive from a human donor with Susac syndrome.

The CDR3 loop reads CASSPTGTTNTEAFF. The CDR3 coding sequence is TGTGCCAGCAGCCCCACCGGGACAACAAACACTGAAGCTTTCTTT. This chain links TRBV11-1 with TRBJ1-1; possibly TRBD1 for D (6 bases). CDR1 is SGHAT and CDR2 is FQDESV in the germline V gene (reference sequence). V was trimmed by 5 bases and J by 2 bases, leaving 15 bases between them. This CDR3 has 15 residues.

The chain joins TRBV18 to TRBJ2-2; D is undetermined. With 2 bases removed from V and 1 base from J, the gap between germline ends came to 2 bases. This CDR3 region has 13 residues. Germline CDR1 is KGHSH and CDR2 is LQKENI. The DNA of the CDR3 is TGTGCCAGCTCACCAGTGAACACCGGGGAGCTGTTTTTT. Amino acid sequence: CASSPVNTGELFF.

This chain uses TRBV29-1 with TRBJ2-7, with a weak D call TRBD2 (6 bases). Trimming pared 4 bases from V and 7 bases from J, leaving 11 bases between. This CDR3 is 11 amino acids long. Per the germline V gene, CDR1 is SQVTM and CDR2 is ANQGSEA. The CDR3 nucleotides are TGCAGCGTTGTGGGGGGAGAGGAGCAGTACTTC. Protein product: CSVVGGEEQYF.

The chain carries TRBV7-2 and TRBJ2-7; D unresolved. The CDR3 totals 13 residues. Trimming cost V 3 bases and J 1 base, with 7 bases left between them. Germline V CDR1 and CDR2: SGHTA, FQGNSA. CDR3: CASSFKNSYEQYF. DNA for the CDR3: TGTGCCAGCAGCTTCAAAAATTCCTACGAGCAGTACTTC.

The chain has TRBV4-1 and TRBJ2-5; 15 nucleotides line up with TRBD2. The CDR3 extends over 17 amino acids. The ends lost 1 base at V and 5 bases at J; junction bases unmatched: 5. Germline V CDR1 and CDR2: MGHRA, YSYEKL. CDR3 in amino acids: CASSQADGLAGGETQYF. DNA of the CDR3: TGCGCCAGCAGCCAAGCGGACGGACTAGCGGGAGGGGAGACCCAGTACTTC.

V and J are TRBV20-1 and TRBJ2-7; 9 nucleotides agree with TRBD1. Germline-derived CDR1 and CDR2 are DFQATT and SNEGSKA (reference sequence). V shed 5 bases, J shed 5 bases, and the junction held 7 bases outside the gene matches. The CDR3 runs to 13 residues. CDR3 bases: TGCAGTGCTCCCCGGGACAGGGTAGACGAGCAGTACTTC. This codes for CSAPRDRVDEQYF.

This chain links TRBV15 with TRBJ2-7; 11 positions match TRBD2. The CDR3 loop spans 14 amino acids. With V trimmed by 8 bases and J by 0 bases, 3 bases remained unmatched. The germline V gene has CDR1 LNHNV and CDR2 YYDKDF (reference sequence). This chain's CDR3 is CATSSGGPSYEQYF. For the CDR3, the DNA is TGTGCCACCTCTAGCGGGGGGCCCTCCTACGAGCAGTACTTC. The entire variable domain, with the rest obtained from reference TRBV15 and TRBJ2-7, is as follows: DAMVIQNPRYQVTQFGKPVTLSCSQTLNHNVMYWYQQKSSQAPKLLFHYYDKDFNNEADTPDNFQSRRPNTSFCFLDIRSPGLGDTAMYLCATSSGGPSYEQYFGPGTRLTVT.

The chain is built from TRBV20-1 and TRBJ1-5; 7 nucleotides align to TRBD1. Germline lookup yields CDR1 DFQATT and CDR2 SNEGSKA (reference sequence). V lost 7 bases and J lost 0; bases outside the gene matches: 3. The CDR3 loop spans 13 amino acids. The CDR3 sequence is CSVRGFSNQPQHF. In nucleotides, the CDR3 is TGCAGTGTCAGGGGGTTTAGCAATCAGCCCCAGCATTTT.

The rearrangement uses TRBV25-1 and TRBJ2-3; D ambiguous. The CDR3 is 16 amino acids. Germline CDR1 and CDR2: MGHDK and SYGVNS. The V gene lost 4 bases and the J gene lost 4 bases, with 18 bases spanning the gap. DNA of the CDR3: TGTGCCAGCAGTGGCCACGGAACACGAGGATCAGATACGCAGTATTTT. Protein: CASSGHGTRGSDTQYF.